This entry is about one T cell receptor (beta chain). Its target is unknown. Germline V gene data show CDR1 as DFQATT and CDR2 as SNEGSKA (reference sequence). V was trimmed by 0 bases and J by 0 bases, leaving 12 bases between them. The CDR3 covers 16 residues. These data come from a study of CD8 T cells in Susac syndrome. For the study at large: When their blood was taken, patients with Susac syndrome were therapy-naive, taking corticosteroids, or taking intravenous immunoglobulin alone. General observations from the study: The study identified roughly seventeen and five Susac-specific public clones in total CD8+ and CD8+ TEMRA repertoires. The authors acknowledged that the study's TCR sequencing and HLA analysis involved relatively few individuals.

The RNA input was about 0.5 to 1 ug, and it was reverse transcribed with random hexamers. An immunoSEQ multiplex PCR generated amplified TCR beta CDR3 products spanning 54 Vbeta and 13 Jbeta. MiXCR, run by TCRdb on the immunoSEQ multiplex PCR reads, gives a single entry per CDR3 protein. The sample lists tens of thousands of distinct CDR3 sequences; approximately 96% were seen once. Sequencing input: CD8+ T cells from PBMCs. The genes are TRBV20-1 and TRBJ2-4; D is possibly TRBD2 (5 bases). The clonotype originates from a human donor with Susac syndrome. For the CDR3, the DNA is TGCAGTGCTAGAGATCCGAGGGAGCTAGCCAAAAACATTCAGTACTTC. Translating it yields CSARDPRELAKNIQYF.